The clone carrying this T cell receptor (beta chain) has only a few counts. As yet, its antigen is unknown. This entry comes from a study of identical twins. Study-wide points: Analyses of zero insertions could be partly confounded by invariant MAIT and iNKT cells. Reduced insertions were recorded for abundant cord blood beta clonotypes, with no such pattern in memory repertoires.

V was cut by 1 base and J by 4 bases, with 14 bases left in between. Per germline, CDR1 LNHNV and CDR2 YYDKDF (reference sequence). CDR3 length equals 15 residues. Carrying unique molecular identifiers, the cDNA also gained a universal primer site through template switching. One entry per CDR3 protein results from TCRdb running MiXCR on the 5' RACE reads. Of some 500,000 distinct CDR3 sequences in the sample, roughly an eighth were seen once. These same data were also listed under a study on yellow fever vaccine responses in identical twins.

The sequenced sample consisted of CD4+ T cells sorted from blood. The chain recombines TRBV15 with TRBJ2-7; D gene ambiguous. The clonotype comes from a woman aged 18-29 years in good health. DNA of the CDR3: TGTGCCACCAGCAGAGCTGTTGGGGTAGAGTACGAGCAGTACTTC. Protein sequence: CATSRAVGVEYEQYF.